The 12 T cell receptor beta chains below come from one sample, sequenced in a study of cytomegalovirus exposure and HLA in healthy donors. Use of 60 Vbeta and 13 Jbeta primers characterized the PCR. The protocol was immunoSEQ multiplex PCR, while the TCRdb copy is restricted to in-frame clones and leaves out a portion. The sample includes about 90,000 clones, around 71% of them seen just once. The sample comprised PBMCs. All receptors come from a man younger than 45 in good health and CMV-seronegative.

The chain carries TRBV11-3 and TRBJ2-3; D may be TRBD2 (7 bases). The V gene's germline CDR1 is SGHNT and CDR2 YENEEA. The CDR3 extends over 17 amino acids. Trimming cost V 1 base and J 1 base, with 15 bases left between them. Here the CDR3 reads CASSLAGGGAGTDTQYF. The CDR3 coding sequence is TGTGCCAGCAGCTTAGCGGGTGGGGGGGCCGGCACAGATACGCAGTATTTT.

This clone was recorded once. V usage is TRBV7-9 and J usage is TRBJ2-4, with a weak D call TRBD2 (7 bases). The CDR3 sequence is 16 residues long. The germline gives CDR1 SEHNR, CDR2 FQNEAQ (reference sequence). Trimming took off 1 base at V and 4 bases at J, with 14 bases between the two ends. This chain's CDR3 is CASSLVGGGGKNIQYF. CDR3 sequence (DNA): TGTGCCAGCAGCTTAGTGGGAGGGGGGGGGAAAAACATTCAGTACTTC.

The chain uses TRBV10-3 and TRBJ1-1; D is perhaps TRBD1 (6 bases). Trimming removed 3 bases from V and 11 bases from J, with 10 bases in between. The CDR3 length is 11 residues. The germline V gene has CDR1 ENHRY and CDR2 SYGVKD. The CDR3 nucleotides read TGTGCCATCAGTGAAACAGGGCAGGCTTTCTTT. Amino acid sequence: CAISETGQAFF.

The chain couples TRBV10-3 to TRBJ1-1, with 7 nucleotides matching TRBD1. Germline V lookup: CDR1 ENHRY, CDR2 SYGVKD. This CDR3 is built from 16 residues. The trim removed 0 bases at V and 1 base at J, leaving 5 bases unmatched. CDR3 sequence: CAISESKGAKNTEAFF. CDR3 nucleotides: TGTGCCATCAGTGAGTCGAAGGGGGCTAAGAACACTGAAGCTTTCTTT.

As DNA, the CDR3 is TGTGCCAGCACGCGGGTTAGCCAGCCCCAGCATTTT. Protein sequence: CASTRVSQPQHF. The chain carries TRBV28 and TRBJ1-5, with D hard to call. From germline, CDR1 is MDHEN and CDR2 SYDVKM. V was clipped by 7 bases and J by 7 bases, with 11 bases between them. The CDR3 consists of 12 residues.

This clone was counted between two and nine times. V is TRBV5-1 and J is TRBJ1-4; 7 bases line up with TRBD1. V lost 5 bases to trimming and J lost 4 bases; unmatched junction nucleotides: 5. Germline loops: CDR1 SGHRS, CDR2 YFSETQ. This CDR3 contains 14 residues. The CDR3 reads CASSSGGINEKLFF. For the CDR3, the DNA is TGCGCCAGCAGTTCAGGGGGGATTAATGAAAAACTGTTTTTT.

This chain links TRBV6-1 with TRBJ2-7; perhaps TRBD1 as D (7 bases). V was trimmed by 6 bases and J by 2 bases, leaving 14 bases between them. This CDR3 is 14 amino acids long. Per the germline V gene, CDR1 is MNHNS and CDR2 is SASEGT. CDR3 sequence: CASSADRTTYEQYF. In nucleotides, the CDR3 is TGTGCCAGCAGCGCGGACAGGACTACCTACGAGCAGTACTTC.

This chain connects TRBV13 to TRBJ2-1, with D tentatively TRBD2 (5 bases). Germline loops: CDR1 PRHDT, CDR2 FYEKMQ (reference sequence). Trimming stripped 1 base from V and 2 bases from J, with 12 bases between. The CDR3 sequence is 16 residues long. The CDR3 nucleotides read TGTGCCAGCAGCTTAGAGGCGGGTACAACCTACAATGAGCAGTTCTTC. This gives the protein CASSLEAGTTYNEQFF. Using reference TRBV13 and TRBJ2-1 for the parts outside the CDR3, the full variable domain is AAGVIQSPRHLIKEKRETATLKCYPIPRHDTVYWYQQGPGQDPQFLISFYEKMQSDKGSIPDRFSAQQFSDYHSELNMSSLELGDSALYFCASSLEAGTTYNEQFFGPGTRLTVL.

The chain links TRBV7-9 to TRBJ1-1; perhaps TRBD1 as D (5 bases). The CDR3 consists of 16 residues. With 5 bases removed from V and 5 bases from J, the gap between germline ends came to 21 bases. Germline V gene sequence: CDR1 SEHNR, CDR2 FQNEAQ (reference sequence). The CDR3 loop reads CASSPFPGRVGTEAFF. CDR3 coding DNA: TGTGCCAGCAGCCCATTTCCAGGCAGGGTCGGGACTGAAGCTTTCTTT.

V is TRBV28 and J is TRBJ2-7; tentative D call: TRBD1 (5 bases). The CDR3 is 14 residues long. Germline CDR1 reads MDHEN; CDR2 reads SYDVKM. Trimming took 6 bases from V and 0 from J, leaving 12 bases between them. The CDR3 loop reads CASRGRRVSYEQYF. The DNA for the CDR3 is TGTGCCAGCAGGGGGCGAAGGGTCTCCTACGAGCAGTACTTC. The whole variable domain, remainder taken from reference TRBV28 and TRBJ2-7, is DVKVTQSSRYLVKRTGEKVFLECVQDMDHENMFWYRQDPGLGLRLIYFSYDVKMKEKGDIPEGYSVSREKKERFSLILESASTNQTSMYLCASRGRRVSYEQYFGPGTRLTVT.

The genes are TRBV5-8 and TRBJ1-5; 7 bases are shared with TRBD1. Germline V gives CDR1 SGHTS, CDR2 YDEGEE. Trimming took 2 bases from V and 2 from J; bases not matched to a gene: 4. The CDR3 totals 15 residues. The CDR3 bases are TGTGCCAGCAGCTTAACCGGACAGGGCAATCAGCCCCAGCATTTT. This encodes CASSLTGQGNQPQHF.

The chain combines TRBV7-3 with TRBJ1-1, with a tentative D call TRBD1 (5 bases). Trimming cost V 3 bases and J 3 bases, with 8 bases left between them. Germline loops: CDR1 SGHTA, CDR2 FQGTGA. The CDR3 sequence is 13 residues long. The CDR3 DNA is TGTGCCAGCAGCTTGACAGTTTACACTGAAGCTTTCTTT. It codes for CASSLTVYTEAFF.